The TCR beta chain under discussion was sequenced for a study of blood T cell repertoires in COVID-19. Study-wide context: Some COVID-19 samples were acute and others convalescent; all came from the United States, Italy and Spain. In each case, the material was cDNA or gDNA derived from T cells, B-cell-depleted T cells, or PBMCs.

Individuals drawn from 20 to 30 US areas were about 18 to 95 years old. Participants had their cohort set by participant-reported clinical history. V lost 4 bases, J lost 3 bases, and 12 bases lay in between. The CDR3 runs 15 residues. Germline CDR1 and CDR2: KGHDR and SFDVKD. Sequencing used immunoSEQ multiplex PCR; TCRdb keeps in-frame clones, though not all of them. The sample includes roughly 190,000 clones, about 89% seen only once; the top ten take less than 0.85%. The chain couples TRBV24-1 to TRBJ1-5; maybe TRBD1 (6 bases). This clonotype was obtained from a young woman who had recovered from COVID-19. Sequencing was carried out using PBMCs or T cells enriched from blood (not recorded which). CDR3 in amino acids: CATSEPHRDNQPQHF. The CDR3 DNA reads as TGTGCCACCAGTGAGCCCCACAGGGACAATCAGCCCCAGCATTTT.